Below are 30 T cell receptor beta chains sequenced from a single sample in a study of T cell responses to AZD1222 COVID-19 vaccine. Sequencing used immunoSEQ multiplex PCR; TCRdb keeps in-frame clones, though not all of them. The data show around 150,000 clones, about four fifths seen once. Sequenced here: peripheral blood, sampled on day 0 of AZD1222 vaccination. These receptors were collected from an adult in good health.

This chain links TRBV3-1 (or the pseudogene TRBV3-2) with TRBJ1-3; weak D call: TRBD1 (6 bases). V shed 0 bases and J shed 0 bases, with 12 bases lying between them. From germline, CDR1 is LGHDT and CDR2 YNNKEL (reference sequence). The CDR3 contains 17 residues. The DNA of the CDR3 is TGTGCCAGCAGCCAAGATCACGTAGGGGGCTCTGGAAACACCATATATTTT. It yields the protein CASSQDHVGGSGNTIYF.

V and J are TRBV29-1 and TRBJ2-7, with D perhaps matching TRBD1 or TRBD2 (6 bases each). V gave up 0 bases and J gave up 7 bases, with 19 bases separating them. Germline V gene sequence: CDR1 SQVTM, CDR2 ANQGSEA. The length of the CDR3 is 15 residues. The CDR3 DNA reads TGCAGCGTTGAAGACTCCGGGGGCCCCTCGGGGGAGCAGTACTTC. This encodes CSVEDSGGPSGEQYF.

The rearrangement joins TRBV19 to TRBJ1-4; D is possibly TRBD1 (5 bases). Germline CDR1 is LNHDA and CDR2 is SQIVND (reference sequence). Trimming took 3 bases from V and 5 from J, leaving 10 bases between them. CDR3 size: 14 residues. The CDR3 region is CASSIGGVNEKLFF. In DNA, the CDR3 is TGTGCCAGTAGTATCGGGGGAGTGAATGAAAAACTGTTTTTT.

By share, this clone counts as medium-sized. The chain combines TRBV28 with TRBJ1-5; 7 bases are shared with TRBD1. V lost 2 bases and J lost 6; bases outside the gene matches: 1. This CDR3 has 13 amino acids. From germline, CDR1 is MDHEN and CDR2 SYDVKM. The CDR3 here is CASSLTGVQPQHF. CDR3 DNA sequence: TGTGCCAGCAGTTTAACAGGGGTTCAGCCCCAGCATTTT.

The genes are TRBV20-1 and TRBJ1-2; D is undetermined. The CDR3 has 11 amino acids. Trimming left V 3 bases short and J 6 bases short, with 8 bases between. Germline CDR1 reads DFQATT; CDR2 reads SNEGSKA (reference sequence). The CDR3 region has the DNA TGCAGTGCTAGCAAGGGCCATGGCTACACCTTC. This sequence encodes CSASKGHGYTF.

This rearrangement joins TRBV11-2 to TRBJ1-6, with unresolved D. CDR3 size: 15 residues. Germline CDR1 and CDR2: SGHAT and FQNNGV. Trimming took off 4 bases at V and 4 bases at J, with 11 bases between the two ends. The CDR3 region is CASSSLSGYNSPLHF. The DNA for the CDR3 is TGTGCCAGCAGCTCACTGTCGGGGTATAATTCACCCCTCCACTTT.

Written as DNA, the CDR3 is TGTGCCAGCAGCTCGTCAGGACAGCTCTCTGGAAACACCATATATTTT. It yields the protein CASSSSGQLSGNTIYF. This chain uses TRBV7-8 with TRBJ1-3; TRBD1 is a possible D gene (6 bases). This CDR3 has 16 residues. Trimming removed 4 bases at V and 0 bases at J, with 13 bases between. Germline V gene sequence: CDR1 SGHVS, CDR2 FQNEAQ.

This clone was observed a handful of times. This rearrangement joins TRBV10-3 to TRBJ1-2, with 7 nucleotides matching TRBD1. In germline, CDR1 is ENHRY, CDR2 SYGVKD. V shed 6 bases, J shed 4 bases, and the junction held 8 bases outside the gene matches. The CDR3 consists of 14 residues. The CDR3 DNA reads TGTGCCATCAGCCTAGACAGGGCCGGCTATGGCTACACCTTC. It codes for CAISLDRAGYGYTF.

This rearrangement joins TRBV5-4 to TRBJ1-1; the D is unclear. Trimming removed 7 bases from V and 10 bases from J, with 20 bases in between. The CDR3 loop spans 13 amino acids. Germline CDR1 SGHNT, CDR2 YYREEE (reference sequence). The CDR3 nucleotides read TGTGCCAGCGCTCTCGGAGGGCGGGGTTCAGCTTTCTTT. The encoded protein is CASALGGRGSAFF.

The chain uses TRBV5-6 and TRBJ2-7, with D tentatively TRBD1 (5 bases). Trimming removed 3 bases from V and 2 bases from J, with 12 bases in between. Germline lookup yields CDR1 SGHDT and CDR2 YYEEEE. The CDR3 totals 14 residues. The CDR3 bases are TGTGCCAGCAGCTCCAGGGATATCCCCTACGAGCAGTACTTC. Residues: CASSSRDIPYEQYF.

The chain is built from TRBV2 and TRBJ1-5; D may be TRBD1 (5 bases). Trimming took off 4 bases at V and 6 bases at J, with 13 bases between the two ends. Looked up from germline, CDR1 is SNHLY and CDR2 is FYNNEI. The CDR3 totals 14 residues. The CDR3 nucleotides read TGTGCCAGCAGTGCGGTTAGGGGAAGTCAGCCCCAGCATTTT. Its protein product is CASSAVRGSQPQHF.

This clone was recorded only once. CDR3 nucleotides: TGCGCCAGCAGCCTCCGACTAGCGGGGGAACTCCAAGAGACCCAGTACTTC. Translated, it gives CASSLRLAGELQETQYF. The genes are TRBV4-1 and TRBJ2-5; 12 bases line up with TRBD2. CDR3 length equals 17 residues. Trimming took 4 bases from V and 1 from J; bases not matched to a gene: 7. Germline-derived CDR1 and CDR2 are MGHRA and YSYEKL.

The J gene is TRBJ2-7, the V gene TRBV7-9; 11 bases are shared with TRBD1. The V gene end was trimmed by 3 bases and the J gene end by 7 bases; junction bases not matched to a gene: 8. This CDR3 is 15 amino acids long. CDR1 is SEHNR and CDR2 is FQNEAQ in the germline V gene (reference sequence). The CDR3: CASSFRTGGMGEQYF. For the CDR3, the DNA is TGTGCCAGCAGCTTTCGGACAGGGGGCATGGGGGAGCAGTACTTC. Full variable domain (rest looked up from reference TRBV7-9 and TRBJ2-7): DTGVSQNPRHKITKRGQNVTFRCDPISEHNRLYWYRQTLGQGPEFLTYFQNEAQLEKSRLLSDRFSAERPKGSFSTLEIQRTEQGDSAMYLCASSFRTGGMGEQYFGPGTRLTVT.

This chain uses TRBV7-9 with TRBJ1-2; D might be TRBD1 (5 bases). V was pared by 5 bases and J by 6 bases, with 19 bases between. The CDR3 length is 15 residues. Germline values: CDR1 SEHNR, CDR2 FQNEAQ (reference sequence). The CDR3: CASSPTNPGGNGYTF. CDR3 nucleotides: TGTGCCAGCAGCCCCACAAACCCGGGGGGTAATGGCTACACCTTC.

The V gene is TRBV7-9, the J gene TRBJ2-2, with TRBD1 identical over 7 bases. Germline V lookup: CDR1 SEHNR, CDR2 FQNEAQ (reference sequence). The CDR3 runs to 14 residues. Trimming cost V 3 bases and J 3 bases; bases outside gene matches: 1. The CDR3 DNA sequence: TGTGCCAGCAGCTTTACAGGGGACACCGGGGAGCTGTTTTTT. Translation: CASSFTGDTGELFF. The full variable domain, completed using reference TRBV7-9 and TRBJ2-2, is DTGVSQNPRHKITKRGQNVTFRCDPISEHNRLYWYRQTLGQGPEFLTYFQNEAQLEKSRLLSDRFSAERPKGSFSTLEIQRTEQGDSAMYLCASSFTGDTGELFFGEGSRLTVL.

The chain combines TRBV6-5 with TRBJ1-1; TRBD1 aligns across 9 bases. Unmatched junction bases numbered 8, after V lost 3 bases and J lost 6 bases. Germline V gives CDR1 MNHEY, CDR2 SVGAGI. This CDR3 has 15 residues. The CDR3 region has the DNA TGTGCCAGCAGTTATTCGAGACAGGGGGAGTCTGAAGCTTTCTTT. It is translated as CASSYSRQGESEAFF.

This sequence joins TRBV2 and TRBJ1-6, with 7 bases that match TRBD1. The CDR3 contains 17 residues. Trimming removed 1 base from V and 2 bases from J; junction bases left unmatched: 5. Germline lookup yields CDR1 SNHLY and CDR2 FYNNEI. The CDR3 region has the DNA TGTGCCAGCAGTGAAGGGGACAGCCTCACCTATAATTCACCCCTCCACTTT. It translates to CASSEGDSLTYNSPLHF. Using reference TRBV2 and TRBJ1-6 for the parts outside the CDR3, the full variable domain is EPEVTQTPSHQVTQMGQEVILRCVPISNHLYFYWYRQILGQKVEFLVSFYNNEISEKSEIFDDQFSVERPDGSNFTLKIRSTKLEDSAMYFCASSEGDSLTYNSPLHFGNGTRLTVT.

The V and J genes are TRBV29-1 and TRBJ2-2; D remains unclear. The V end lost 4 bases, the J end lost 8 bases, and 8 bases lay between the germline ends. The CDR3 loop spans 11 amino acids. CDR1 and CDR2 from the germline V gene are SQVTM and ANQGSEA. The CDR3 here is CSVVKSGELFF. Written as DNA, the CDR3 is TGCAGCGTTGTAAAATCGGGGGAGCTGTTTTTT.

The chain combines TRBV28 with TRBJ1-6; weak D call: TRBD1 (5 bases). The CDR3 runs 18 residues. V was clipped by 3 bases and J by 0 bases, with 15 bases between them. Germline CDR1 is MDHEN and CDR2 is SYDVKM. CDR3 amino acids: CASSFPPDSRSYNSPLHF. The DNA of the CDR3 is TGTGCCAGCAGTTTTCCTCCAGACAGCCGCTCCTATAATTCACCCCTCCACTTT.

The chain uses TRBV5-6 and TRBJ1-5; no definite D call. The CDR3 loop spans 15 amino acids. Germline loops: CDR1 SGHDT, CDR2 YYEEEE. Trimming removed 4 bases at V and 0 bases at J, with 11 bases between. CDR3: CASSVIADSNQPQHF. Here the CDR3 DNA reads TGTGCCAGCAGCGTGATAGCGGATAGCAATCAGCCCCAGCATTTT.

The chain couples TRBV27 to TRBJ2-7; 8 bases are a match to TRBD1. Unmatched junction bases numbered 13, after V lost 4 bases and J lost 2 bases. This CDR3 is 17 amino acids long. Germline V gives CDR1 MNHEY, CDR2 SMNVEV (reference sequence). The CDR3 here is CASSSLTLTGGAYEQYF. For the CDR3, the DNA is TGTGCCAGCAGTTCCCTAACTCTAACAGGGGGAGCCTACGAGCAGTACTTC.

The rearrangement links TRBV3-1 (or the pseudogene TRBV3-2) to TRBJ1-5; D possibly corresponds to TRBD1 (6 bases). The germline V gene has CDR1 LGHDT and CDR2 YNNKEL (reference sequence). This CDR3 is 17 amino acids long. Trimming pared 5 bases from V and 7 bases from J, leaving 24 bases between. The DNA of the CDR3 is TGTGCCAGCAGCAAAGGGAAGGGGGGAAAGTCCATCCAGCCCCAGCATTTT. As protein: CASSKGKGGKSIQPQHF.

V is TRBV28 and J is TRBJ1-5; weak D call: TRBD1 (6 bases). The germline V gene encodes CDR1 MDHEN and CDR2 SYDVKM. The CDR3 covers 15 residues. V was clipped by 5 bases and J by 3 bases, with 14 bases between them. CDR3 protein: CASSPSRGNNQPQHF. Written as DNA, the CDR3 is TGTGCCAGCAGTCCGTCCAGGGGCAACAATCAGCCCCAGCATTTT.

The chain uses TRBV10-3 and TRBJ1-6; possible D gene TRBD1, 6 bases. Trimming removed 6 bases from V and 8 bases from J, with 11 bases in between. In germline, CDR1 is ENHRY, CDR2 SYGVKD. The CDR3 is 13 residues long. The CDR3 sequence: CAIRRQVDSPLHF. The DNA for the CDR3 is TGTGCCATCAGGAGACAGGTAGATTCACCCCTCCACTTT.

This clone was picked up a small number of times. The chain recombines TRBV6-6 with TRBJ1-4; D not certain. The V gene's germline CDR1 is MNHNY and CDR2 SVGAGI (reference sequence). The CDR3 is 15 amino acids. The ends were cut back, 5 bases at V and 4 bases at J, with 14 bases in the middle. The CDR3 region has the DNA TGTGCCAGCAGTCTGCAGGCGGGGAATAATGAAAAACTGTTTTTT. Amino acids: CASSLQAGNNEKLFF.

This clone is a singleton in its sample. CDR3 loop: CASSWRGNTEAFF. The CDR3 DNA sequence: TGTGCCAGTTCGTGGCGAGGGAACACTGAAGCTTTCTTT. The V call is TRBV19, the J call TRBJ1-1; D is ambiguous. V gave up 8 bases and J gave up 1 base, with 11 bases separating them. This CDR3 is 13 amino acids long. Germline CDR1 and CDR2: LNHDA and SQIVND (reference sequence).

This clone turned up a few times. CDR3 in DNA: TGTGCCAGCTACCGTGGTGGGGGAGAAAAACTGTTTTTT. Its translation is CASYRGGGEKLFF. This chain uses TRBV28 with TRBJ1-4, with a possible D match to TRBD1 (5 bases). This CDR3 is 13 amino acids long. Germline V gene sequence: CDR1 MDHEN, CDR2 SYDVKM. The V end was cut by 8 bases, the J end by 8 bases, with 15 bases between.

The count of this clone is one. V gene TRBV2 combines with J gene TRBJ1-4, with D possibly matching TRBD1 (5 bases). Deletions cut 6 bases from V and 8 bases from J, with 16 bases between. Germline CDR1 is SNHLY and CDR2 is FYNNEI. This CDR3 is built from 14 residues. The CDR3: CASRTGEEGEKLFF. The CDR3 coding sequence is TGTGCCAGCAGAACGGGGGAGGAGGGGGAAAAACTGTTTTTT.

The gene calls are TRBV28 and TRBJ1-2; D not resolved. V lost 5 bases, J lost 3 bases, and 4 bases lay in between. The CDR3 is 11 amino acids. CDR1 is MDHEN, CDR2 SYDVKM, per germline. Written as DNA, the CDR3 is TGTGCCAGCAGTATCCACTATGGCTACACCTTC. Translating it yields CASSIHYGYTF.

The CDR3 region is CASSQDLNTEAFF. The CDR3, as DNA: TGCGCCAGCTCTCAGGACCTGAACACTGAAGCTTTCTTT. The chain couples TRBV5-1 to TRBJ1-1; D is undetermined. Germline-derived CDR1 and CDR2 are SGHRS and YFSETQ. The CDR3 is made up of 13 amino acids. The V and J ends lost 7 bases and 0 bases respectively, with 10 bases between them. Together with reference TRBV5-1 and TRBJ1-1, the CDR3 gives the full variable domain: KAGVTQTPRYLIKTRGQQVTLSCSPISGHRSVSWYQQTPGQGLQFLFEYFSETQRNKGNFPGRFSGRQFSNSRSEMNVSTLELGDSALYLCASSQDLNTEAFFGQGTRLTVV.